The 16 T cell receptor beta chains below were found in one sample sequenced in a study of blood T cell repertoires in COVID-19. Generated by immunoSEQ multiplex PCR, the TCRdb table keeps only in-frame clones and is missing some. The sample carries around 300,000 clones, 65% to 85% recorded once. Sequenced material: peripheral blood. The receptors were gathered from a man aged 30-40 years with active or convalescent COVID-19.

The rearrangement uses TRBV13 and TRBJ2-7, with D possibly TRBD2 on 5 matching bases. This CDR3 has 15 amino acids. Germline V gene data show CDR1 as PRHDT and CDR2 as FYEKMQ (reference sequence). Trimming removed 3 bases at V and 6 bases at J, with 18 bases between. Here the CDR3 reads CASSLGEVGFSEQYF. DNA of the CDR3: TGTGCCAGCAGCTTGGGAGAGGTTGGGTTTTCCGAGCAGTACTTC.

The chain joins TRBV6-4 to TRBJ2-7, with TRBD2 matching over 8 bases. This CDR3 is built from 14 residues. V lost 7 bases and J lost 2; bases outside the gene matches: 7. Germline V gene lookup returns CDR1 MRHNA and CDR2 SNTAGT. DNA of the CDR3: TGTGCCAGCATCTGGCGGGGGGACCCCTACGAGCAGTACTTC. It codes for CASIWRGDPYEQYF.

The chain links TRBV12-3 or TRBV12-4 to TRBJ1-2; D may be TRBD1 (6 bases). This CDR3 contains 13 residues. The V gene lost 5 bases and the J gene lost 8 bases, with 15 bases spanning the gap. The CDR3 bases are TGTGCCAGCAGTATTGGGGCAGGGGAGGGCTACACCTTC. Its protein is CASSIGAGEGYTF.

The chain has TRBV7-9 and TRBJ2-1; 12 bases map to TRBD2. This CDR3 contains 16 residues. Unmatched junction bases numbered 5, after V lost 3 bases and J lost 5 bases. Germline values: CDR1 SEHNR, CDR2 FQNEAQ (reference sequence). Here the CDR3 DNA reads TGTGCCAGCAGCTTTAGACTAGCGGGGGACCACAATGAGCAGTTCTTC. Its translation is CASSFRLAGDHNEQFF.

The chain combines TRBV13 with TRBJ2-7, with 9 bases aligning to TRBD2. This CDR3 contains 17 residues. The V and J ends lost 1 base and 3 bases, in that order; junction bases with no gene match: 10. CDR1 PRHDT and CDR2 FYEKMQ come from the germline V gene (reference sequence). The CDR3 protein is CASSLALTLAGNYEQYF. The CDR3 nucleotides read TGTGCCAGCAGCTTAGCCCTGACCCTAGCGGGAAACTACGAGCAGTACTTC.

The CDR3 protein is CASSLRTWTGGNQPQHF. The CDR3 DNA reads as TGTGCCAGCAGTCTACGAACCTGGACAGGGGGCAATCAGCCCCAGCATTTT. The chain combines TRBV6-6 with TRBJ1-5; TRBD1 matches at 9 bases. The germline V gene encodes CDR1 MNHNY and CDR2 SVGAGI (reference sequence). The CDR3 extends over 17 amino acids. V was clipped by 5 bases and J by 2 bases; unmatched bases: 10.

The CDR3 DNA reads as TGTGCCTGGAGTTTGGGACAGGGGGTTCTTTCACCCCTCCACTTT. This sequence encodes CAWSLGQGVLSPLHF. The chain joins TRBV30 to TRBJ1-6; the match to TRBD1 covers 11 bases. Germline V gene sequence: CDR1 GTSNPN, CDR2 SVGIG (reference sequence). CDR3 length equals 15 residues. J was trimmed by 9 bases and V by 2 bases; bases with no gene match: 6.

J is TRBJ1-2 and V is TRBV2; TRBD1 matches at 10 bases. The J segment lost 5 bases and the V segment lost 5 bases, leaving 5 bases of the junction unmatched. The CDR3 covers 14 residues. Germline V gene sequence: CDR1 SNHLY, CDR2 FYNNEI. The CDR3 here is CASSSGTGEYGYTF. The CDR3 nucleotides read TGTGCCAGCAGTTCCGGGACAGGGGAATATGGCTACACCTTC.

This clone was recorded a few times. This sequence joins TRBV4-3 and TRBJ1-6, with 8 bases lining up with TRBD1. J gave up 9 bases and V 0 bases, and 4 bases lay outside the gene matches. Germline CDR1 is LGHNA and CDR2 is YSLEER. This CDR3 is built from 15 residues. This CDR3 is CASSQDRTGRSPLHF. The CDR3 DNA reads TGCGCCAGCAGCCAAGATCGGACAGGGCGTTCACCCCTCCACTTT.

This chain joins TRBV5-1 and TRBJ1-5; D might be TRBD1 (6 bases). The V gene lost 7 bases and the J gene lost 2 bases, with 16 bases spanning the gap. Germline CDR1 is SGHRS and CDR2 is YFSETQ. This CDR3 contains 15 residues. CDR3 region: CASRGGRRGNQPQHF. DNA of the CDR3: TGCGCCAGCCGCGGGGGGCGAAGGGGCAATCAGCCCCAGCATTTT.

This clone was observed at least ten times. The chain has TRBV16 and TRBJ1-1; unclear D gene. V lost 2 bases and J lost 0, with 4 bases in between. Germline CDR1 KGHSY, CDR2 FQNENV. The CDR3 sequence is 13 residues long. In nucleotides, the CDR3 is TGTGCCAGCAGCCAACTAGTGAACACTGAAGCTTTCTTT. It encodes CASSQLVNTEAFF.

This clone was observed a single time. J is TRBJ1-3 and V is TRBV20-1; D is perhaps TRBD1 (5 bases). The CDR3 is made up of 11 amino acids. CDR1 and CDR2 (germline): DFQATT, SNEGSKA (reference sequence). In DNA, the CDR3 is TGCGGGCAGGGTTCTGGAAACACCATATATTTT. It is translated as CGQGSGNTIYF.

The rearrangement joins TRBV24-1 to TRBJ2-5; D perhaps matches TRBD2 (5 bases). V lost 4 bases to trimming and J lost 5 bases, with 7 bases between them. The V gene's germline CDR1 is KGHDR and CDR2 SFDVKD. The CDR3 length is 12 residues. The CDR3 bases are TGTGCCACCAGTGACCCGGGGGAGACCCAGTACTTC. Its translation: CATSDPGETQYF.

The rearrangement links TRBV3-1 (or the pseudogene TRBV3-2) to TRBJ1-4; unclear D gene. The V end lost 0 bases, the J end lost 8 bases, and 16 bases lay between the germline ends. CDR3 length equals 16 residues. Germline values: CDR1 LGHDT, CDR2 YNNKEL (reference sequence). For the CDR3, the DNA is TGTGCCAGCAGCCAAGATCGTAGGAGGGTGGGGGAAAAACTGTTTTTT. Residues: CASSQDRRRVGEKLFF.

J is TRBJ2-2 and V is TRBV5-4; 11 nucleotides align to TRBD1. V trimming: 0 bases; J trimming: 7 bases; junction bases outside the gene matches: 5. CDR3 length: 16 amino acids. The germline V gene encodes CDR1 SGHNT and CDR2 YYREEE (reference sequence). Here the CDR3 reads CASSLEDRGLIGELFF. The CDR3 DNA reads TGTGCCAGCAGCTTGGAGGACAGGGGGCTGATCGGGGAGCTGTTTTTT.

The gene calls are TRBV19 and TRBJ2-1; the match to TRBD2 covers 10 bases. Germline V gene lookup returns CDR1 LNHDA and CDR2 SQIVND (reference sequence). The junction had 6 bases not matched to a gene; V was cut back by 1 base and J by 9 bases. CDR3 size: 15 residues. The CDR3, as DNA: TGTGCCAGTAGTATAGTAGGAGCGGGAGGGGCTGAGCAGTTCTTC. Its protein is CASSIVGAGGAEQFF.